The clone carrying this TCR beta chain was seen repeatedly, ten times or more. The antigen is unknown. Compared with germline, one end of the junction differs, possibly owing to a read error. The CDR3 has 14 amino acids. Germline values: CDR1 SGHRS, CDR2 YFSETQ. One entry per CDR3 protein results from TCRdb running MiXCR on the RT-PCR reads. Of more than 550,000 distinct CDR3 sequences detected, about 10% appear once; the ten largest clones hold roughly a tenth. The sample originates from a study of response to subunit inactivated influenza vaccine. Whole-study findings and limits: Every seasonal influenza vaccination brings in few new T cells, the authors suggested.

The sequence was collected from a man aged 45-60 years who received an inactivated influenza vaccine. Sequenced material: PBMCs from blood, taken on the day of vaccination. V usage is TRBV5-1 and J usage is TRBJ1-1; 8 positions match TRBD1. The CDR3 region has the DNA TGTGCCAGCAGTTTGGGACAGGCTAACACTGAAGCTTTCTTT. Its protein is CASSLGQANTEAFF.